Given below is one TCR beta chain in context. From germline, CDR1 is ENHRY and CDR2 SYGVKD. V lost 3 bases to trimming and J lost 1 base, with 12 bases between them. The CDR3 runs to 15 residues. This table comes from immunoSEQ multiplex PCR, and its TCRdb copy is limited to in-frame clones, with some not included. In the table there are roughly 250,000 clones, approximately 84% of which are singletons. The source of the sample is a study of blood T cell repertoires in COVID-19. In the study overall: The samples span acute and convalescent COVID-19 from the United States, Italy and Spain. The cDNA or gDNA used as material had been derived from T cells, B-cell-depleted T cells, or PBMCs.

The V gene is TRBV10-3, the J gene TRBJ1-1; no clear D gene. This TCR came from a man in his forties with acute or convalescent COVID-19. Source material: peripheral blood. The DNA for the CDR3 is TGTGCCATCAGTGAAATCGTCGGAGAGAACACTGAAGCTTTCTTT. Translating gives CAISEIVGENTEAFF.